The clone carrying this TCR beta chain was found once. As originally analysed: Reference gene primer amplification gave nucleated cell count estimates. Produced via immunoSEQ multiplex PCR; TCRdb's table is partial and in-frame only. V, J and clone size were drawn from that table, and D and trimming were deduced from the DNA. The table lists 60,000 to 75,000 clones, about nine tenths of them singletons. The CDR3 contains 14 residues. The V end was cut by 4 bases, the J end by 9 bases, with 13 bases between. Looked up from germline, CDR1 is SNHLY and CDR2 is FYNNEI. The sample belongs to a study of blood T cell repertoires in COVID-19. Turning to the study itself: COVID-19 samples collected from the United States, Italy and Spain covered acute and convalescent phases. From T cells, B-cell-depleted T cells, or PBMCs came the material, which was cDNA or gDNA.

This clonotype originated in a man aged 50 or older with active COVID-19. Sequenced material: peripheral blood. The chain couples TRBV2 to TRBJ1-6; D uncertain. The DNA for the CDR3 is TGTGCCAGCAGTGTTGCGAGGATTTCTTCACCCCTCCACTTT. Its translation is CASSVARISSPLHF.